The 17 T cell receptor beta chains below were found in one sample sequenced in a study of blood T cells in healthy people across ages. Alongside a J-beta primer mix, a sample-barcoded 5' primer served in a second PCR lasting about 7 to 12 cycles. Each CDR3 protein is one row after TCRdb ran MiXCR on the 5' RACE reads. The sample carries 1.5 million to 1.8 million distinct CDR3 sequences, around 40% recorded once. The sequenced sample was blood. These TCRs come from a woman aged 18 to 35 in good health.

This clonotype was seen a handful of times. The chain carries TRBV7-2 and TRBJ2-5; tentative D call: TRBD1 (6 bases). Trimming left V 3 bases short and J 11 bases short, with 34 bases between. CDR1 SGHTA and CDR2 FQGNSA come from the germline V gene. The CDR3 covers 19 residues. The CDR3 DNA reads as TGTGCCAGCAGCTTCATTGGTCGGACAGCTTTGAGAGCCTACAATGAGCAGTACTTC. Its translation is CASSFIGRTALRAYNEQYF.

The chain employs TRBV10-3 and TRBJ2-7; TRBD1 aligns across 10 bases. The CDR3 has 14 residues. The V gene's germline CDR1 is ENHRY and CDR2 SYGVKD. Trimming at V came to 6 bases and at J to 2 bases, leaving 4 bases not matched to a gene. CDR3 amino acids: CAIRGTGDTYEQYF. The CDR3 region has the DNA TGTGCCATCAGGGGGACAGGGGATACCTACGAGCAGTACTTC.

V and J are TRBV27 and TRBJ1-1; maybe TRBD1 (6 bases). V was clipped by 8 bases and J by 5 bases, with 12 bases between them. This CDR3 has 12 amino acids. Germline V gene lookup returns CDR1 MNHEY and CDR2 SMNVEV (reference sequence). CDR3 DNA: TGTGCCAGCCGGGAGGGGGGGACTGAAGCTTTCTTT. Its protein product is CASREGGTEAFF.

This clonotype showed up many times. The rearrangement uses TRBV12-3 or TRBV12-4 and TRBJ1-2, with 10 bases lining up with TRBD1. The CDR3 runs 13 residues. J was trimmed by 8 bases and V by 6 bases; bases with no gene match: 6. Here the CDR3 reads CASRPTGGNGYTF. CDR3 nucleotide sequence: TGTGCCAGCAGGCCGACAGGGGGCAACGGCTACACCTTC.

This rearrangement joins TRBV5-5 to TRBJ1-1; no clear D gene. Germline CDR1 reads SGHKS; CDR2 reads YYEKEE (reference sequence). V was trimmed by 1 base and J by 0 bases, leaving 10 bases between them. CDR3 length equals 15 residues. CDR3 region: CASSLTGRVNTEAFF. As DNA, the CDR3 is TGTGCCAGCAGCTTGACCGGTCGAGTGAACACTGAAGCTTTCTTT.

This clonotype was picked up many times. The CDR3 coding sequence is TGCAGTGCCACTCCGGGGACTAACACAGATACGCAGTATTTT. Amino acid sequence: CSATPGTNTDTQYF. The chain carries TRBV20-1 and TRBJ2-3, with 7 nucleotides matching TRBD2. Per germline, CDR1 DFQATT and CDR2 SNEGSKA (reference sequence). V dropped 6 bases and J dropped 2; count of bases not matched to a gene: 8. The CDR3 is made up of 14 amino acids.

CDR3 nucleotides: TGTGCCACCAGTGATGGGTCTGGACAGATAGCCAAAAACATTCAGTACTTC. This gives the protein CATSDGSGQIAKNIQYF. The chain uses TRBV24-1 and TRBJ2-4; a weak D match, TRBD1 (6 bases). V dropped 3 bases and J dropped 0 bases, with 14 bases sitting between them. The CDR3 extends over 17 amino acids. The V gene's germline CDR1 is KGHDR and CDR2 SFDVKD.

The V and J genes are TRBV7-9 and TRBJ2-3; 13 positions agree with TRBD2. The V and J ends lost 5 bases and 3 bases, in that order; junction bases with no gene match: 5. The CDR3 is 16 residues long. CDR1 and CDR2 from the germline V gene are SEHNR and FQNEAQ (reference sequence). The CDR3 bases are TGTGCCAGCAGCGTTCCGGGACTAGCGGGAACAGATACGCAGTATTTT. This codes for CASSVPGLAGTDTQYF.

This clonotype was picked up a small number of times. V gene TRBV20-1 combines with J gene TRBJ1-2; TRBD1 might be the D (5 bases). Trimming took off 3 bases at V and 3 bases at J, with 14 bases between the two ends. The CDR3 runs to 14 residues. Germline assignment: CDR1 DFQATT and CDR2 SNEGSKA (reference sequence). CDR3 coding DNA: TGCAGTGCTAGTAGGGATCGGGGCTACTATGGCTACACCTTC. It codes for CSASRDRGYYGYTF.

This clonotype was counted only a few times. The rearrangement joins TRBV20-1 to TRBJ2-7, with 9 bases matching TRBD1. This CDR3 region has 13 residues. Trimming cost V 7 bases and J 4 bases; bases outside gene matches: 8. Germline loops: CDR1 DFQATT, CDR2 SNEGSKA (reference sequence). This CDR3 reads CSVPDRGGYEQYF. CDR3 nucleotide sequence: TGCAGTGTCCCGGACAGGGGCGGATACGAGCAGTACTTC.

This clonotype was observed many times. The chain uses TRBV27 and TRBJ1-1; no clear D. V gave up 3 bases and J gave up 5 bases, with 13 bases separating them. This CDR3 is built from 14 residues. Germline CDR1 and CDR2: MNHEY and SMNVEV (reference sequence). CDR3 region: CASSFYGVRTEAFF. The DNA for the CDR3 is TGTGCCAGCAGTTTCTACGGGGTTAGGACTGAAGCTTTCTTT.

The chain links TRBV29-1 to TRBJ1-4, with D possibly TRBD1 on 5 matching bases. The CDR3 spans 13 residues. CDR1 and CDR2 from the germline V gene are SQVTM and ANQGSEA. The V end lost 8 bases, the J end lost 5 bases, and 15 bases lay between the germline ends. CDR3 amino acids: CSICSWGNEKLFF. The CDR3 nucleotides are TGCAGCATATGCTCGTGGGGCAATGAAAAACTGTTTTTT. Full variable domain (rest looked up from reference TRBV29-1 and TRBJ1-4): SAVISQKPSRDICQRGTSLTIQCQVDSQVTMMFWYRQQPGQSLTLIATANQGSEATYESGFVIDKFPISRPNLTFSTLTVSNMSPEDSSIYLCSICSWGNEKLFFGSGTQLSVL.

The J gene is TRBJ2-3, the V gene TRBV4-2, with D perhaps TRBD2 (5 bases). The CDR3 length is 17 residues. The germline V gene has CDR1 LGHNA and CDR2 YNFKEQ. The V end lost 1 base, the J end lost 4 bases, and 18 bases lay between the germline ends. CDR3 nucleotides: TGTGCCAGCAGCCAAGTCGGGATGGTGGCTTTCGCAGATACGCAGTATTTT. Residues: CASSQVGMVAFADTQYF.

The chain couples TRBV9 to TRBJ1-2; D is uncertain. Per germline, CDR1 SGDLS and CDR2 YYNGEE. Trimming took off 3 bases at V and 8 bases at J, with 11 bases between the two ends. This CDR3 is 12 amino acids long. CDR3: CASSAFGWGYTF. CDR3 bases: TGTGCCAGCAGCGCGTTTGGCTGGGGCTACACCTTC.

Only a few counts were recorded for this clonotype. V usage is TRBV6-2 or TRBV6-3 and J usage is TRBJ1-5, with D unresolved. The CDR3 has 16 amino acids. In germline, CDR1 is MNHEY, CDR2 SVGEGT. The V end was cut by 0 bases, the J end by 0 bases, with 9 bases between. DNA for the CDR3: TGTGCCAGCAGTTACTCGGATTTTTATAGCAATCAGCCCCAGCATTTT. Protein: CASSYSDFYSNQPQHF.

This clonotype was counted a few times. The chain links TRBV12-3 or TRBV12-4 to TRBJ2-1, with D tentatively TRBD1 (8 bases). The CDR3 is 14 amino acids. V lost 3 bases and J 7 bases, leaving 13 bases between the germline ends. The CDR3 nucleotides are TGTGCCAGCAGTTTTACAGGGGGGGCGAATGAGCAGTTCTTC. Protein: CASSFTGGANEQFF.

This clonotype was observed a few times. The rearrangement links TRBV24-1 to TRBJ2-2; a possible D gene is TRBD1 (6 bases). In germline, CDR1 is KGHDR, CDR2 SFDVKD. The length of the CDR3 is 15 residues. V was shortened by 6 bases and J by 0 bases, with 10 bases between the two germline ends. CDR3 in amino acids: CATSPGQTNTGELFF. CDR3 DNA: TGTGCCACCAGTCCGGGACAAACGAACACCGGGGAGCTGTTTTTT.